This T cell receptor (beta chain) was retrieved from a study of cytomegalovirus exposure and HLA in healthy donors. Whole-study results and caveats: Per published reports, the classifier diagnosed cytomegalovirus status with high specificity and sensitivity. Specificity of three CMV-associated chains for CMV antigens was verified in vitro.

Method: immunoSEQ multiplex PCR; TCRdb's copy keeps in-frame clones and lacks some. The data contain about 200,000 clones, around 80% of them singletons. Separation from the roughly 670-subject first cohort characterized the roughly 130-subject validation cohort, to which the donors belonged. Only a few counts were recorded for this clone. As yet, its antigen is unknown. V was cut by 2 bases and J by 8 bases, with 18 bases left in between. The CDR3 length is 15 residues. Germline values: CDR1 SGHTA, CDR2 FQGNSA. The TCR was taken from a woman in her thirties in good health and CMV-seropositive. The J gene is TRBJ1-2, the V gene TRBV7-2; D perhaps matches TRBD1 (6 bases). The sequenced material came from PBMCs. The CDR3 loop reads CASSLKATGSTGYTF. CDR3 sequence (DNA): TGTGCCAGCAGCTTAAAAGCGACAGGATCCACGGGCTACACCTTC.